Presented here are 10 T cell receptor beta chains from one specimen sequenced in a study of T cell responses to AZD1222 COVID-19 vaccine. Clones were read by immunoSEQ multiplex PCR, and TCRdb kept only the in-frame ones, dropping some. The sample yields 150,000 to 200,000 clones, roughly 92% seen once. The sequencing here drew on peripheral blood, taken 28 days after the second AZD1222 dose. The source of these receptors is an adult who received the AZD1222 COVID-19 vaccine.

The chain joins TRBV5-1 to TRBJ1-1, with 8 nucleotides matching TRBD1. Germline lookup yields CDR1 SGHRS and CDR2 YFSETQ. V shed 5 bases, J shed 1 base, and the junction held 4 bases outside the gene matches. The CDR3 loop spans 14 amino acids. CDR3 region: CASRVGTGNTEAFF. The DNA for the CDR3 is TGCGCCAGCAGAGTGGGGACAGGGAACACTGAAGCTTTCTTT.

This clone was counted between two and nine times. The genes are TRBV28 and TRBJ2-1; 9 positions agree with TRBD2. CDR1 is MDHEN and CDR2 is SYDVKM in the germline V gene. The V gene end was trimmed by 3 bases and the J gene end by 7 bases; junction bases not matched to a gene: 1. The CDR3 is 13 amino acids. The CDR3 DNA reads as TGTGCCAGCAGTTTTAGCGGGAGAAATGAGCAGTTCTTC. Amino acids: CASSFSGRNEQFF.

The chain carries TRBV27 and TRBJ2-7, with a tentative D call TRBD2 (5 bases). Between the trimmed V and J ends, which lost 8 bases and 3 bases, there was a span of 23 bases. In germline, CDR1 is MNHEY, CDR2 SMNVEV (reference sequence). The CDR3 extends over 16 amino acids. The CDR3: CASRRYDPSVGYEQYF. CDR3 sequence (DNA): TGTGCCAGCCGGAGGTACGACCCTTCTGTTGGCTACGAGCAGTACTTC.

The V call is TRBV6-6, the J call TRBJ1-2; no clear D gene. The germline V gene has CDR1 MNHNY and CDR2 SVGAGI (reference sequence). This CDR3 is 12 amino acids long. Trimming took 2 bases from V and 5 from J, leaving 6 bases between them. In DNA, the CDR3 is TGTGCCAGCAGTTACCTGGGTTATGGCTACACCTTC. Protein product: CASSYLGYGYTF.

The genes are TRBV11-2 and TRBJ1-2; possibly TRBD1 for D (6 bases). V was cut by 1 base and J by 9 bases, with 12 bases left in between. This CDR3 has 13 residues. Germline V gene lookup returns CDR1 SGHAT and CDR2 FQNNGV. This CDR3 reads CASSLASGASYTF. In DNA, the CDR3 is TGTGCCAGCAGCTTAGCTTCAGGGGCTAGCTACACCTTC.

The chain employs TRBV7-9 and TRBJ1-2, with D possibly matching TRBD1 (6 bases). The CDR3 has 12 amino acids. The germline V gene has CDR1 SEHNR and CDR2 FQNEAQ (reference sequence). Trimming pared 5 bases from V and 11 bases from J, leaving 15 bases between. This chain's CDR3 is CASSPLGGGYTF. Written as DNA, the CDR3 is TGTGCCAGCAGCCCCTTAGGGGGGGGGTACACCTTC. Variable domain in full (rest from reference TRBV7-9 and TRBJ1-2): DTGVSQNPRHKITKRGQNVTFRCDPISEHNRLYWYRQTLGQGPEFLTYFQNEAQLEKSRLLSDRFSAERPKGSFSTLEIQRTEQGDSAMYLCASSPLGGGYTFGSGTRLTVV.

The rearrangement uses TRBV5-6 and TRBJ1-5, with 7 bases identical to TRBD1. Germline CDR1 and CDR2: SGHDT and YYEEEE. The V gene end was trimmed by 4 bases and the J gene end by 0 bases; junction bases not matched to a gene: 16. This CDR3 is 19 amino acids long. CDR3 loop: CASSLYRQGSPRSNQPQHF. CDR3 nucleotides: TGTGCCAGCAGCCTGTATAGACAGGGATCCCCCCGTAGCAATCAGCCCCAGCATTTT.

The chain joins TRBV19 to TRBJ2-7; 13 bases fit TRBD2. There are 16 residues in the CDR3. Germline CDR1 reads LNHDA; CDR2 reads SQIVND (reference sequence). Trimming removed 6 bases from V and 4 bases from J; junction bases left unmatched: 9. CDR3 sequence reads: CASRGLAGASVYEQYF. The DNA for the CDR3 is TGTGCCAGTAGAGGACTAGCGGGAGCTTCGGTTTACGAGCAGTACTTC.

The chain is built from TRBV24-1 and TRBJ2-5; TRBD1 matches at 11 bases. The CDR3 spans 16 residues. Per the germline V gene, CDR1 is KGHDR and CDR2 is SFDVKD. The V segment lost 4 bases and the J segment 1 base; nucleotides outside the gene matches: 4. This CDR3 is CATSETGTGGQETQYF. The CDR3 DNA reads TGTGCCACCAGTGAAACCGGGACAGGGGGCCAAGAGACCCAGTACTTC.

This chain joins TRBV9 and TRBJ2-7; 10 nucleotides agree with TRBD2. This CDR3 is 15 amino acids long. Germline V gene lookup returns CDR1 SGDLS and CDR2 YYNGEE. Trimming cost V 3 bases and J 3 bases; bases outside gene matches: 6. CDR3 residues: CASSAGASGSYEQYF. Written as DNA, the CDR3 is TGTGCCAGCAGCGCGGGGGCTAGCGGGAGCTACGAGCAGTACTTC.